This TCR beta chain was recorded in a study of OX40 agonist ivuxolimab in advanced cancers. Study summary: Participants averaged around 60 years of age (range about 23 to 79) and were roughly 83% male. Study conclusions and caveats: CD4+ T cells averaged fewer expanded clones than CD8+ T cells.

Sequencing was performed with immunoSEQ multiplex PCR; in TCRdb, only in-frame clones are kept and a portion is missing. The sample includes about 83,000 clones, about 88% of them seen just once. On this clone itself: Its specificity is not known.

Peripheral blood came from all dose cohorts at three timepoints. The source of this sequence is an adult with an advanced solid tumor such as melanoma, head and neck, liver or kidney cancer. The sequencing used CD4+ or CD8+ T cells sorted from blood, collected in a trial of the OX40 agonist ivuxolimab.

This CDR3 is CASSQWSGRGAEAFF. In DNA, the CDR3 is TGCGCCAGCAGCCAGTGGTCGGGGAGAGGCGCTGAAGCTTTCTTT. This chain links TRBV4-3 with TRBJ1-1; D uncertain. Trimming took off 3 bases at V and 6 bases at J, with 17 bases between the two ends. CDR1 LGHNA and CDR2 YSLEER come from the germline V gene. The CDR3 has 15 amino acids.